This T cell receptor beta chain was profiled in a study of cytomegalovirus exposure and HLA in healthy donors. Findings of the study overall: Clusters of TCRs from the first cohort tended to co-occur in the 120 validation repertoires (as a later analysis found).

Germline V CDR1 and CDR2: MNHNY, SVGAGI (reference sequence). The ends lost 8 bases at V and 4 bases at J; junction bases unmatched: 4. This CDR3 is 13 amino acids long. About this clone itself: What it recognizes is unknown.

Repertoires were generated with immunoSEQ multiplex PCR, while TCRdb's copy carries only in-frame clones and drops some. Of about 220,000 clones in the sample, about 93% were seen once. The V and J genes are TRBV6-6 and TRBJ1-4; 7 bases map to TRBD1. The sequence came from a woman between 18 and 29 years old in good health and CMV-seronegative. Sequenced input: PBMCs. The CDR3 DNA sequence: TGTGCCAGCGTGGGGACAGTTAATGAAAAACTGTTTTTT. Protein: CASVGTVNEKLFF.